These 11 T cell receptor beta chains share one sample of origin, sequenced in a study of blood T cells in healthy people across ages. Through a sample-barcoded 5' primer and a J-beta primer mix, a second PCR was run for 7 to 11 cycles. Via MiXCR, TCRdb re-called the 5' RACE reads, giving one row per CDR3 protein. The sample has some 1.1 million distinct CDR3 sequences, around two fifths seen once; the top ten hold roughly 13%. Input material: blood. The receptors stem from a young man in good health.

The V and J genes are TRBV29-1 and TRBJ1-1; D is uncertain. This CDR3 has 13 residues. Germline values: CDR1 SQVTM, CDR2 ANQGSEA. V was pared by 3 bases and J by 4 bases, with 12 bases between. In nucleotides, the CDR3 is TGCAGCGTTGAGGGTATCTGGAGCACTGAAGCTTTCTTT. It encodes CSVEGIWSTEAFF. Supplemented by reference TRBV29-1 and TRBJ1-1, the full variable domain reads SAVISQKPSRDICQRGTSLTIQCQVDSQVTMMFWYRQQPGQSLTLIATANQGSEATYESGFVIDKFPISRPNLTFSTLTVSNMSPEDSSIYLCSVEGIWSTEAFFGQGTRLTVV.

Concerning this clonotype itself: At one boundary the junction diverges from the germline segment, which might be a read error. The chain links TRBV7-7 to TRBJ2-2, with D possibly matching TRBD2 (5 bases). Per the germline V gene, CDR1 is SSHAT and CDR2 is FNYEAQ (reference sequence). The CDR3 has 16 residues. In DNA form, the CDR3 reads TGTGCTAGCAGCTTAGCACCCGGGGTGAACACCGGGGAGCTGTTTTTT. Protein: CASSLAPGVNTGELFF.

The rearrangement uses TRBV20-1 and TRBJ2-6; D may correspond to TRBD1 or TRBD2 (5 bases each). Deletions cut 2 bases from V and 2 bases from J, with 13 bases between. The germline gives CDR1 DFQATT, CDR2 SNEGSKA (reference sequence). This CDR3 spans 16 amino acids. This chain's CDR3 is CSARTGTPAGANVLTF. CDR3 DNA: TGCAGTGCTAGAACCGGGACGCCAGCTGGGGCCAACGTCCTGACTTTC.

This clonotype appeared a few times. V is TRBV7-9 and J is TRBJ2-3, with D perhaps given as TRBD1 or TRBD2 (5 bases each). Looked up from germline, CDR1 is SEHNR and CDR2 is FQNEAQ (reference sequence). Trimming shortened V by 5 bases and J by 4 bases, and 16 bases separated the two germline ends. The CDR3 contains 15 residues. In nucleotides, the CDR3 is TGTGCCAGCAGCCCTACATCCGGGACCCCAGATACGCAGTATTTT. This gives the protein CASSPTSGTPDTQYF.

This clonotype was seen only a few times. This chain connects TRBV7-2 to TRBJ1-1; D not certain. The CDR3 sequence is 16 residues long. The V and J ends lost 7 bases and 1 base respectively, with 19 bases between them. Germline-derived CDR1 and CDR2 are SGHTA and FQGNSA. For the CDR3, the DNA is TGTGCCAGCATCCTCGGGATCGGCACTTCGAACACTGAAGCTTTCTTT. This gives the protein CASILGIGTSNTEAFF.

This clonotype was detected only a few times. V usage is TRBV9 and J usage is TRBJ2-1; no clear D gene. CDR3 length: 16 amino acids. Germline CDR1 is SGDLS and CDR2 is YYNGEE. V was pared by 0 bases and J by 5 bases, with 15 bases between. The CDR3 is CASSVAGIIDNNEQFF. CDR3 bases: TGTGCCAGCAGCGTAGCGGGCATCATCGACAACAATGAGCAGTTCTTC.

The V and J genes are TRBV2 and TRBJ1-5; 8 nucleotides match TRBD1. Germline V gene sequence: CDR1 SNHLY, CDR2 FYNNEI. This CDR3 contains 16 residues. V was clipped by 4 bases and J by 1 base; unmatched bases: 6. The CDR3 DNA sequence: TGTGCCAGCAGTGCCTCAGGGGGCGAAAGCAATCAGCCCCAGCATTTT. Translated, it gives CASSASGGESNQPQHF.

There are many counts of this clonotype. The chain links TRBV4-3 to TRBJ2-1, with D perhaps matching TRBD1 (5 bases). The germline V gene has CDR1 LGHNA and CDR2 YSLEER. This CDR3 region has 16 residues. V lost 1 base and J 6 bases, leaving 16 bases between the germline ends. The DNA of the CDR3 is TGCGCCAGCAGCCAAGTTTTCCAGGGCGTTCGCAATGAGCAGTTCTTC. Translated, it gives CASSQVFQGVRNEQFF.

The chain employs TRBV7-6 and TRBJ2-1; D is perhaps TRBD2 (5 bases). Trimming left V 3 bases short and J 10 bases short, with 13 bases between. CDR1 and CDR2 from the germline V gene are SGHVS and FNYEAQ. There are 13 residues in the CDR3. The CDR3 DNA follows: TGTGCCAGCAGCTTTTATGAGGGTCTCGAGCAGTTCTTC. It is translated as CASSFYEGLEQFF.

This clonotype was counted a few times. This sequence joins TRBV21-1 and TRBJ1-5. TRBV21-1 represents a pseudogene. The CDR3 runs 14 residues. The CDR3 nucleotides are TGTGCCAGCAGCGACCGGACGGACAATCAGCCCCAGCATTTT. Translation gives CASSDRTDNQPQHF.

This clonotype was seen once. The rearrangement links TRBV29-1 to TRBJ2-1; 11 nucleotides line up with TRBD2. From germline, CDR1 is SQVTM and CDR2 ANQGSEA. The J segment lost 5 bases and the V segment lost 3 bases, leaving 6 bases of the junction unmatched. The CDR3 consists of 15 residues. For the CDR3, the DNA is TGCAGCGTTGACGACGGGACTAGCGGACACAATGAGCAGTTCTTC. Its protein product is CSVDDGTSGHNEQFF.